A selection of T cell receptor beta chains follows, all from one sample in a study of shared clonotypes between healthy human individuals. Using immunoSEQ multiplex PCR, the repertoire was profiled, and TCRdb retains in-frame clones only, with some absent. The sample gives 2 million or so clones, 90% to 95% of which show up once; 0.1% to 0.15% is in the top ten. Sequenced input: naive CD4+ T cells sorted from blood. The receptors come from a man younger than 30 in good health. CDR3s include the opening cysteine and the closing phenylalanine or tryptophan. D genes are given only for firm matches. A row's size may be missing; if present it is once, few, many or a size class.

d_call	j_call	v_call	clone_size	cdr3_nt	cdr3_aa
.	TRBJ2-3	TRBV7-9	.	TGTGCCAGCAGCTTGGGACGGCTTCAGGATACGCAGTATTTT	CASSLGRLQDTQYF
.	TRBJ2-7	TRBV5-4	.	TGTGCCAGCAGCCCGCCGGGGGAGCAGAGCTCCTACGAGCAGTACTTC	CASSPPGEQSSYEQYF
.	TRBJ2-3	TRBV9	.	TGTGCCAGCAGCAGGACTAGCACAGATACGCAGTATTTT	CASSRTSTDTQYF
TRBD1	TRBJ2-7	TRBV9	.	TGTGCCAGCAGCGCGGGACAGGGGGCTTTCTACGAGCAGTACTTC	CASSAGQGAFYEQYF
.	TRBJ1-5	TRBV6-5	.	TGTGCCAGCAGTTACTCGTCAGTTAGCAATCAGCCCCAGCATTTT	CASSYSSVSNQPQHF
TRBD2	TRBJ2-5	TRBV10-3	.	TGTGCCATCAGTGAGTCAAGGCTAGCGGTACAAGAGACCCAGTACTTC	CAISESRLAVQETQYF
.	TRBJ1-6	TRBV6-1	.	TGTGCCAGCAGTGAACGGATAGGGGTACAATCACCCCTCCACTTT	CASSERIGVQSPLHF
TRBD2	TRBJ2-2	TRBV9	.	TGTGCCAGCAGCGTAGCTGATAGCGGGAAGGGGAACACCGGGGAGCTGTTTTTT	CASSVADSGKGNTGELFF
TRBD2	TRBJ2-3	TRBV9	.	TGTGCCAGCTCCGGGAGGGCGCACGGGACAGATACGCAGTATTTT	CASSGRAHGTDTQYF
.	TRBJ2-7	TRBV19	once	TGTGCCAGTAGTATCGAGACATCTACCTACGAGCAGTACTTC	CASSIETSTYEQYF
TRBD1	TRBJ2-7	TRBV6-5	.	TGTGCCAGCAGGGTGACAGGGACCCTCCTCTACGAGCAGTACTTC	CASRVTGTLLYEQYF
.	TRBJ2-7	TRBV30	.	TGTGCCTGGAGTAGGGGGGGCCTCCAGGGTGACGAGCAGTACTTC	CAWSRGGLQGDEQYF
TRBD2	TRBJ2-5	TRBV7-8	.	TGTGCCGGAATAGCGGGGACATTTGGGGAGACCCAGTACTTC	CAGIAGTFGETQYF
TRBD2	TRBJ2-7	TRBV6-5	.	TGTGCCAGCAGTCGACAGACTAGCGGAGACTACGAGCAGTACTTC	CASSRQTSGDYEQYF
.	TRBJ1-2	TRBV6-5	.	TGTGCCAGCAGTTACTCGATACAAGAGGGTAACTATGGCTACACCTTC	CASSYSIQEGNYGYTF
.	TRBJ2-7	TRBV19	.	TGTGCCAGTAGGGCCGCCGGGAGCTCCTACGAGCAGTACTTC	CASRAAGSSYEQYF
.	TRBJ1-1	TRBV18	.	TGTGCCAGCTCCCCGCCGGGGAGGACTGAAGCTTTCTTT	CASSPPGRTEAFF
TRBD1	TRBJ1-6	TRBV30	.	TGTGCCTGGAGTCTGACAGGGCCCCAGGGCTCACCCCTCCACTTT	CAWSLTGPQGSPLHF
.	TRBJ2-7	TRBV7-2	.	TGTGCCAGCAGCCCTTCTCCCTTAATTTACGAGCAGTACTTC	CASSPSPLIYEQYF
TRBD2	TRBJ2-7	TRBV11-2	.	TGTGCCAGCAGCTTAGACACGGGACTAGGTCTCTACGAGCAGTACTTC	CASSLDTGLGLYEQYF
.	TRBJ1-2	TRBV30	.	TGTGCCTGGAGTGGGACTGGATATGGCTACACCTTC	CAWSGTGYGYTF
TRBD2	TRBJ2-5	TRBV28	once	TGTGCCAGCAGTTTAACCTGGCGGGGGGGCCGGGAGACCCAGTACTTC	CASSLTWRGGRETQYF
.	TRBJ1-6	TRBV30	.	TGTGCCTGGAGTGGGTCCCGTGTAGTGTCGGGATTTGGATCACCCCTCCACTTT	CAWSGSRVVSGFGSPLHF
.	TRBJ1-1	TRBV5-1	.	TGCGCCAGCAGCTTGAATTTAGACACTGAAGCTTTCTTT	CASSLNLDTEAFF
.	TRBJ2-4	TRBV19	.	TGTGCCAGTAGTATAGATGTAGCCAAAAACATTCAGTACTTC	CASSIDVAKNIQYF
.	TRBJ1-5	TRBV28	.	TGTGCCAGCAGTTCAGCCGGGAGGGGGGTTCAGCCCCAGCATTTT	CASSSAGRGVQPQHF
.	TRBJ1-6	TRBV19	.	TGTGCCTGGAGACTTACAGGGAGTAATTCACCCCTCCACTTT	CAWRLTGSNSPLHF
.	TRBJ2-2	TRBV6-6	.	TGTGCCAGCAGTTACGGGACGCGGGCGAGGGGGGAGCTGTTTTTT	CASSYGTRARGELFF
.	TRBJ2-5	TRBV5-3	.	TGTGCCAGAAGCAAGGTCCCCCTACTACAAGAGACCCAGTACTTC	CARSKVPLLQETQYF
TRBD1	TRBJ1-1	TRBV6-6	.	TGTGCCAGCAGTCCGGGACAGGGGAGGATAGCTGAAGCTTTCTTT	CASSPGQGRIAEAFF
.	TRBJ1-5	TRBV7-2	many	TGTGCCAGCAGCCAGGGATTCGGGAATCAGCCCCAGCATTTT	CASSQGFGNQPQHF
TRBD2	TRBJ2-1	TRBV7-3	.	TGTGCCAGCAGCCTATCCGGGGGGGTAGGCAATGAGCAGTTCTTC	CASSLSGGVGNEQFF
TRBD1	TRBJ1-2	TRBV12-5	.	TGTGCTAGTGGAGTAGGGGGCCTACACTATGGCTACACCTTC	CASGVGGLHYGYTF
TRBD1	TRBJ1-6	TRBV5-1	few	TGCGCCAGCAGCTTGGGGACAGGGAGTTCACCCCTCCACTTT	CASSLGTGSSPLHF
.	TRBJ2-7	TRBV30	.	TGTGCCTGGAGTCTTGCGGTAGAGCAGTACTTC	CAWSLAVEQYF
TRBD2	TRBJ2-7	TRBV18	.	TGTGCCAGCTCACTAGCCGGGACTAGCGGGTTGTCGAGCTCCTACGAGCAGTACTTC	CASSLAGTSGLSSSYEQYF
TRBD1	TRBJ1-6	TRBV28	.	TGTGCCAGCAAATCCGGGACAGGGAATTCACCCCTCCACTTT	CASKSGTGNSPLHF
.	TRBJ1-6	TRBV2	few	TGTGCCAGCAGGGGTTGGGATTCACCCCTCCACTTT	CASRGWDSPLHF
TRBD1	TRBJ1-1	TRBV18	.	TGTGCCAGCTCACCCGGGACAGGTTTGAACACTGAAGCTTTCTTT	CASSPGTGLNTEAFF
.	TRBJ1-5	TRBV5-8	.	TGTGCCAGCAGCCTGGACACCAATCAGCCCCAGCATTTT	CASSLDTNQPQHF